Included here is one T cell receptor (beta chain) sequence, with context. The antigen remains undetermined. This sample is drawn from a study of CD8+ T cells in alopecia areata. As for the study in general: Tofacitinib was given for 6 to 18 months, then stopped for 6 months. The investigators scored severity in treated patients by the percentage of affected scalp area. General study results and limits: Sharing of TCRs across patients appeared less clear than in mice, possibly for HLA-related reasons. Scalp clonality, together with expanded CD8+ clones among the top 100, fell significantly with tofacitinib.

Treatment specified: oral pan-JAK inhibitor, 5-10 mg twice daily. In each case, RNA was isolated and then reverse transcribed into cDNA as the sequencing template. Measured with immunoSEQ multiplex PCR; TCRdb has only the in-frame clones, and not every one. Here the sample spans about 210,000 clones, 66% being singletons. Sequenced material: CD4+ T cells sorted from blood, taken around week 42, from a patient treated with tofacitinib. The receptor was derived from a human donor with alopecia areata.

The CDR3 nucleotides are TGCGCCAGCAGCCAAGCCGGGGAGCTGTTTTTT. Amino acid sequence: CASSQAGELFF. V is TRBV4-3 and J is TRBJ2-2; D unclear. Germline V CDR1 and CDR2: LGHNA, YSLEER. Deletions cut 1 base from V and 6 bases from J, with 0 bases between. The CDR3 runs 11 residues.